A single sample is the source of the 7 T cell receptor beta chains below, sequenced in a study of vaccination and CD4 T cells after COVID-19. Treatment reported: roughly 11-day PBMC culture with coronavirus spike peptide pools or control peptides (ViraFEST assay). With the Oncomine TCR Beta short-read assay, DNA from cultured CD4+ T cells was sequenced. TCRdb passed the PCR reads through MiXCR, listing each CDR3 protein once. The sample lists around 15,000 distinct CDR3 sequences, about 40% occurring once. The antigens for these receptors are not known. The source material was CD4+ T cells from blood, cultured in vitro, sampled before SARS-CoV-2 vaccination. These receptors were collected from a human donor who received a COVID-19 vaccine.

The chain uses TRBV12-3 or TRBV12-4 and TRBJ2-3; possibly TRBD1 for D (6 bases). The ends were cut back, 10 bases at V and 0 bases at J, with 20 bases in the middle. The CDR3 sequence is 16 residues long. As DNA, the CDR3 is TGTGCCAACAGCCGGACAGAAACCTCTAGCACAGATACGCAGTATTTT. This codes for CANSRTETSSTDTQYF.

In this sample, this clonotype turned up a few times. This rearrangement joins TRBV19 to TRBJ2-5; 7 bases agree with TRBD2. The CDR3 is 16 residues long. CDR1 and CDR2 from the germline V gene are LNHDA and SQIVND (reference sequence). The V and J ends lost 1 base and 0 bases, in that order; junction bases with no gene match: 5. As DNA, the CDR3 is TGTGCCAGTAGTATAGGCGGGACTACGTACCAAGAGACCCAGTACTTC. This codes for CASSIGGTTYQETQYF.

This clonotype was seen a few times. The CDR3 region has the DNA TGTGCCAGCAGGGAGACAGGGGCGCAGTATTTT. It translates to CASRETGAQYF. This chain joins TRBV6-1 and TRBJ2-3, with 8 bases matching TRBD1. V was clipped by 6 bases and J by 10 bases; unmatched bases: 3. The germline CDR1 and CDR2 sequences are MNHNS and SASEGT. CDR3 size: 11 residues.

The CDR3 is CAWSVLETQYF. The CDR3 bases are TGTGCCTGGAGTGTTCTCGAGACCCAGTACTTC. The chain couples TRBV30 to TRBJ2-5; D ambiguous. The CDR3 runs 11 residues. Trimming shortened V by 0 bases and J by 5 bases, and 4 bases separated the two germline ends. Germline-derived CDR1 and CDR2 are GTSNPN and SVGIG (reference sequence).

This clonotype was seen a handful of times. CDR3 sequence: CASSRRDGGEKLFF. The DNA for the CDR3 is TGTGCCAGTAGTAGGCGGGACGGAGGGGAAAAACTGTTTTTT. The V call is TRBV19, the J call TRBJ1-4; tentatively, D is TRBD1 (5 bases). The CDR3 has 14 amino acids. Germline CDR1 and CDR2: LNHDA and SQIVND (reference sequence). The germline V and J ends were trimmed by 4 bases and 8 bases, with 14 bases remaining between them.

The gene calls are TRBV5-1 and TRBJ2-7, with D perhaps TRBD1 (7 bases). The CDR3 extends over 15 amino acids. CDR1 SGHRS and CDR2 YFSETQ come from the germline V gene. Trimming stripped 4 bases from V and 0 bases from J, with 14 bases between. The CDR3 nucleotides read TGCGCCAGCAGCCCGCGGGACAGTCTCTCCTACGAGCAGTACTTC. Translation gives CASSPRDSLSYEQYF.

V gene TRBV24-1 combines with J gene TRBJ2-3; D perhaps matches TRBD1 (6 bases). Trimming shortened V by 0 bases and J by 1 base, and 13 bases separated the two germline ends. CDR1 and CDR2 (germline): KGHDR, SFDVKD. The CDR3 is made up of 17 amino acids. CDR3 protein: CATSDLLTGYGTDTQYF. In DNA, the CDR3 is TGTGCCACCAGTGATTTGTTAACAGGGTACGGCACAGATACGCAGTATTTT.